This T cell receptor (beta chain) was identified during a study of spatial heterogeneity in lung cancer. This clonotype showed up many times. Its antigen is as yet unknown. Study results and caveats: Within tumors, counts of expanded alpha and beta TCRs tracked tumor mutation counts.

Each TCR cDNA molecule carried a unique molecular identifier. TCRdb redid the calling of the 5' RACE reads with MiXCR, one entry per CDR3 protein. Here the sample spans over 7,500 distinct CDR3 sequences, around 3% being singletons. The time point denotes: sample taken at primary tumor resection. Unsorted whole RNA samples from tumor, nontumor lung or frozen PBMC were sequenced. The receptor's source is a male donor with early-stage non-small cell lung cancer. Here the sequenced sample was lung tumor tissue, taken at surgery.

CDR3 sequence reads: CASSYRWNNQPQHF. Written as DNA, the CDR3 is TGTGCCAGCAGTTACAGGTGGAATAATCAGCCCCAGCATTTT. The chain joins TRBV6-2 or TRBV6-3 to TRBJ1-5; no clear D gene. CDR1 MNHEY and CDR2 SVGEGT come from the germline V gene. V was shortened by 2 bases and J by 4 bases, with 9 bases between the two germline ends. The CDR3 contains 14 residues.